The rows below give T cell receptor beta chains drawn from one sample of a study of T cell changes during pregnancy in multiple sclerosis. The repertoire was sequenced with immunoSEQ multiplex PCR; TCRdb's copy has only in-frame clones and lacks some. Found here are roughly 45,000 clones, around 95% of them singletons; the top ten hold 5% to 7%. The sample was CD8+ T cells from peripheral blood mononuclear cells, taken in the first trimester of pregnancy. The receptors stem from a female donor with multiple sclerosis, enrolled in a pregnancy study. The CDR3 runs from the conserved cysteine through the conserved F or W. The D gene is left open where the match is weak. Not every row has a clone size; where given, it reads once, few, many or a size class.

D	V	size	J	DNA	CDR3
TRBD1	TRBV27	-	TRBJ2-7	TGTGCCAGCAGGCCCGGGACAGGGCCCTACGAGCAGTACTTC	CASRPGTGPYEQYF
-	TRBV19	-	TRBJ1-1	TGTGCCAGCAATCCAGGGAACACTGAAGCTTTCTTT	CASNPGNTEAFF
TRBD1	TRBV7-2	-	TRBJ1-1	TGTGCCAGCAGCTTTCCGGGACAGAAGAACACTGAAGCTTTCTTT	CASSFPGQKNTEAFF
-	TRBV11-2	-	TRBJ1-2	TGTGCCAGCAGCGCCCAGTTGGGGGCCAGGGATGGTGGCTACACCTTC	CASSAQLGARDGGYTF
-	TRBV19	-	TRBJ2-1	TGTGCCACCGCCGGGACTCTTTACAATGAGCAGTTCTTC	CATAGTLYNEQFF
TRBD1	TRBV19	-	TRBJ1-1	TGTGCCAGTAGCCCAGGGGGGAACACTGAAGCTTTCTTT	CASSPGGNTEAFF
-	TRBV10-3	-	TRBJ2-7	TGTGCCATCAGTGAATCGGGGTACGAGCAGTACTTC	CAISESGYEQYF
-	TRBV27	once	TRBJ2-7	TGTGCCAGCAGTTCCGGGGTCTCCTACGAGCAGTACTTC	CASSSGVSYEQYF
-	TRBV28	-	TRBJ2-7	TGTGCCAGCAGTCTCGCAAGGGACTTGAAGTACTTC	CASSLARDLKYF
-	TRBV29-1	-	TRBJ2-3	TGCAGCGTTGGAGCGGGAGATACGCAGTATTTT	CSVGAGDTQYF
-	TRBV14	-	TRBJ1-2	TGTGCCAGCAGCCAAGAGACGGCGTTTTTTTGGAGCGGCACCTTC	CASSQETAFFWSGTF
TRBD1	TRBV15	-	TRBJ1-2	TGTGCCACCAGCAGAGATCGGACAGGGGGTAGCTATGGCTACACCTTC	CATSRDRTGGSYGYTF
-	TRBV5-1	-	TRBJ2-7	TGCGCCAGCAGCTTGAAGGAGGGTCCTTGGGCGACCTCCTACGAGCAGTACTTC	CASSLKEGPWATSYEQYF
-	TRBV7-6	-	TRBJ2-2	TGTGCCAGCAGCCTAGTAGGGGAAGACACCGGGGAGCTGTTTTTT	CASSLVGEDTGELFF